A selection of T cell receptor beta chains follows, all from one sample in a study of cytomegalovirus exposure and HLA in healthy donors. Data came from immunoSEQ multiplex PCR; TCRdb stores just in-frame clones and leaves some out. The top ten clones hold approximately 4% of a sample with 95,000 to 150,000 clones, approximately 69% of them seen once. Sequencing input: PBMCs. These TCRs come from a middle-aged man in good health and CMV-seropositive. CDR3s include the opening cysteine and the closing phenylalanine or tryptophan. D genes are given only for firm matches. Only some rows state a clone size, as once, few, many or a class for expanded clones.

J: TRBJ2-1; D: -; size: -; V: TRBV4-3; CDR3: CASSQVLASGFEQFF; DNA: TGCGCCAGCAGCCAAGTCCTGGCCTCAGGGTTTGAGCAGTTCTTC
J: TRBJ2-2; D: -; size: -; V: TRBV7-2; CDR3: CASSLRGGANTGELFF; DNA: TGTGCCAGCAGCTTAAGGGGCGGCGCGAACACCGGGGAGCTGTTTTTT
J: TRBJ2-7; D: TRBD2; size: -; V: TRBV29-1; CDR3: CSVGTSGSRYEQYF; DNA: TGCAGCGTTGGCACTAGCGGGAGTAGGTACGAGCAGTACTTC
J: TRBJ2-1; D: -; size: once; V: TRBV5-1; CDR3: CASSFGDSGYNEQFF; DNA: TGCGCCAGCAGCTTTGGTGATAGCGGATACAATGAGCAGTTCTTC
J: TRBJ2-1; D: TRBD2; size: -; V: TRBV5-1; CDR3: CASSLAILAGVWNEQFF; DNA: TGCGCCAGCAGCTTGGCCATACTAGCGGGAGTGTGGAATGAGCAGTTCTTC
J: TRBJ1-6; D: -; size: -; V: TRBV6-6; CDR3: CASSPLNTGNSPLHF; DNA: TGTGCCAGCAGCCCCCTGAACACGGGGAATTCACCCCTCCACTTT
J: TRBJ2-7; D: TRBD1; size: few; V: TRBV6-6; CDR3: CASSQSAQGMEQYF; DNA: TGTGCCAGCAGCCAATCTGCACAGGGGATGGAGCAGTACTTC
J: TRBJ2-6; D: -; size: -; V: TRBV15; CDR3: CATSRERQLGANVLTF; DNA: TGTGCCACCAGCAGAGAGAGGCAGTTGGGGGCCAACGTCCTGACTTTC
J: TRBJ2-1; D: TRBD2; size: -; V: TRBV7-9; CDR3: CASNRLALYNEQFF; DNA: TGTGCCAGCAACCGACTAGCACTTTACAATGAGCAGTTCTTC
J: TRBJ2-6; D: -; size: -; V: TRBV2; CDR3: CASTSTRAGWRSGANVLTF; DNA: TGTGCCAGCACTTCTACCAGGGCAGGATGGCGCTCTGGGGCCAACGTCCTGACTTTC
J: TRBJ2-6; D: TRBD2; size: -; V: TRBV19; CDR3: CASSGRGDGANVLTF; DNA: TGTGCCAGTAGTGGGAGGGGTGATGGGGCCAACGTCCTGACTTTC
J: TRBJ2-4; D: TRBD1; size: -; V: TRBV29-1; CDR3: CSVVRQGLRDIQYF; DNA: TGCAGCGTTGTGAGACAGGGGCTGAGGGACATTCAGTACTTC
J: TRBJ2-1; D: -; size: few; V: TRBV10-1; CDR3: CASSEPTGEQFF; DNA: TGCGCCAGCAGTGAACCCACTGGTGAGCAGTTCTTC
J: TRBJ2-2; D: TRBD2; size: -; V: TRBV6-1; CDR3: CASSVGREANTGELFF; DNA: TGTGCCAGCAGTGTCGGGCGGGAGGCGAACACCGGGGAGCTGTTTTTT
J: TRBJ2-1; D: -; size: -; V: TRBV6-5; CDR3: CASSPRQSSYNEQFF; DNA: TGTGCCAGCAGTCCCCGACAGAGCTCCTACAATGAGCAGTTCTTC
J: TRBJ1-2; D: TRBD1; size: -; V: TRBV15; CDR3: CATSREPPDRVGGYTF; DNA: TGTGCCACCAGCAGAGAGCCCCCGGACAGGGTGGGGGGCTACACCTTC
J: TRBJ1-1; D: -; size: few; V: TRBV6-4; CDR3: CASRVKPNTEAFF; DNA: TGTGCCAGCCGGGTAAAGCCGAACACTGAAGCTTTCTTT
J: TRBJ1-1; D: TRBD1; size: -; V: TRBV10-3; CDR3: CAISPGTGLVTEAFF; DNA: TGTGCCATCAGTCCCGGGACAGGGCTAGTCACTGAAGCTTTCTTT
J: TRBJ2-2; D: TRBD2; size: -; V: TRBV30; CDR3: CAWIAGGRELFF; DNA: TGTGCCTGGATTGCGGGGGGGCGGGAGCTGTTTTTT
J: TRBJ2-7; D: -; size: -; V: TRBV5-5; CDR3: CASSQRDLGLRLYEQYF; DNA: TGTGCCAGCAGCCAACGGGACTTAGGACTCCGACTCTACGAGCAGTACTTC
J: TRBJ2-6; D: -; size: -; V: TRBV30; CDR3: CAWSVYAGSYNSGANVLTF; DNA: TGTGCCTGGAGTGTATACGCGGGGTCTTACAACTCTGGGGCCAACGTCCTGACTTTC
J: TRBJ2-1; D: TRBD2; size: -; V: TRBV30; CDR3: CAWSTPRERGKYDEQFF; DNA: TGTGCCTGGAGTACCCCCCGGGAGCGGGGGAAATACGATGAGCAGTTCTTC
J: TRBJ2-1; D: -; size: -; V: TRBV27; CDR3: CASSSGGYSYNEQFF; DNA: TGTGCCAGCAGTTCTGGGGGCTACTCCTACAATGAGCAGTTCTTC
J: TRBJ2-2; D: TRBD2; size: once; V: TRBV2; CDR3: CASRRTSGGILTGELFF; DNA: TGTGCCAGCAGACGGACTAGCGGGGGGATCCTCACCGGGGAGCTGTTTTTT
J: TRBJ1-2; D: TRBD1; size: -; V: TRBV5-6; CDR3: CASSFGTGGSNYGYTF; DNA: TGTGCCAGCAGCTTCGGGACAGGGGGCTCTAACTATGGCTACACCTTC
J: TRBJ1-2; D: -; size: -; V: TRBV28; CDR3: CASEYPGGLQNYGYTF; DNA: TGTGCCAGCGAATACCCGGGGGGCCTTCAGAACTATGGCTACACCTTC
J: TRBJ2-3; D: TRBD1; size: -; V: TRBV6-6; CDR3: CASSYFGTVEGGTQYF; DNA: TGTGCCAGCAGTTACTTCGGGACAGTTGAAGGGGGTACGCAGTATTTT
J: TRBJ2-7; D: TRBD2; size: -; V: TRBV4-2; CDR3: CASSQAPLAGGGYEQYF; DNA: TGTGCCAGCAGCCAAGCCCCTTTAGCGGGAGGGGGATACGAGCAGTACTTC
J: TRBJ1-1; D: -; size: -; V: TRBV15; CDR3: CATRSGRNTEAFF; DNA: TGTGCCACCAGATCTGGGAGGAACACTGAAGCTTTCTTT
J: TRBJ1-6; D: -; size: -; V: TRBV9; CDR3: CASSAGLNSPLHF; DNA: TGTGCCAGCAGCGCGGGGTTGAATTCACCCCTCCACTTT
J: TRBJ2-7; D: TRBD2; size: -; V: TRBV28; CDR3: CASSSPGLAAYEQYF; DNA: TGTGCCAGCAGTTCACCGGGACTAGCGGCCTACGAGCAGTACTTC
J: TRBJ2-1; D: -; size: -; V: TRBV7-2; CDR3: CASSFTSGSNEQFF; DNA: TGTGCCAGCAGCTTTACCTCAGGTAGCAATGAGCAGTTCTTC
J: TRBJ2-7; D: TRBD1; size: -; V: TRBV5-4; CDR3: CASSLEQGATEQYF; DNA: TGTGCCAGCAGCTTGGAACAGGGGGCGACGGAGCAGTACTTC
J: TRBJ1-5; D: -; size: few; V: TRBV28; CDR3: CASTVIRGGPQHF; DNA: TGTGCCAGCACCGTTATAAGGGGGGGCCCCCAGCATTTT
J: TRBJ2-1; D: -; size: -; V: TRBV11-3; CDR3: CASSLGVTGYNEQFF; DNA: TGTGCCAGCAGCTTAGGTGTGACTGGTTACAATGAGCAGTTCTTC
J: TRBJ1-6; D: TRBD1; size: -; V: TRBV6-1; CDR3: CASSDRQGGNSPLHF; DNA: TGTGCCAGCAGTGATCGACAGGGTGGAAATTCACCCCTCCACTTT
J: TRBJ2-7; D: TRBD2; size: few; V: TRBV7-8; CDR3: CASSLASPSGRINEQYF; DNA: TGTGCCAGCAGCTTAGCGTCCCCCAGCGGGAGAATCAACGAGCAGTACTTC
J: TRBJ2-1; D: TRBD1; size: -; V: TRBV19; CDR3: CASNSGGSYNEQFF; DNA: TGTGCCAGCAACTCAGGGGGCTCCTACAATGAGCAGTTCTTC
J: TRBJ2-7; D: TRBD2; size: -; V: TRBV5-6; CDR3: CASSLDPSGISYEQYF; DNA: TGTGCCAGCAGCTTGGATCCTAGCGGGATCTCCTACGAGCAGTACTTC
J: TRBJ2-1; D: TRBD2; size: -; V: TRBV28; CDR3: CASSLSFGRAANEQFF; DNA: TGTGCCAGCAGTTTATCATTCGGGAGGGCAGCCAATGAGCAGTTCTTC
J: TRBJ1-2; D: -; size: -; V: TRBV7-6; CDR3: CASSSYPQGLGGYTF; DNA: TGTGCCAGCAGCTCGTACCCGCAAGGACTCGGCGGCTACACCTTC
J: TRBJ1-2; D: -; size: -; V: TRBV2; CDR3: CASRDGLYGYTF; DNA: TGTGCCAGCAGGGACGGACTTTATGGCTACACCTTC
J: TRBJ2-7; D: TRBD2; size: -; V: TRBV4-3; CDR3: CASSQGLSTSGRFSEQYF; DNA: TGCGCCAGCAGCCAAGGCCTCTCGACTAGCGGGAGATTCAGCGAGCAGTACTTC
J: TRBJ1-2; D: TRBD1; size: -; V: TRBV9; CDR3: CASSVGGDRKTNYGYTF; DNA: TGTGCCAGCAGCGTAGGAGGGGACAGGAAAACAAACTATGGCTACACCTTC
J: TRBJ2-7; D: -; size: -; V: TRBV6-5; CDR3: CASSPIQGSEQYF; DNA: TGTGCCAGCAGCCCGATACAGGGATCCGAGCAGTACTTC
J: TRBJ2-1; D: -; size: -; V: TRBV6-4; CDR3: CASSDSEQGGNEQFF; DNA: TGTGCCAGCAGTGACTCTGAACAGGGGGGGAATGAGCAGTTCTTC
J: TRBJ1-2; D: TRBD1; size: -; V: TRBV28; CDR3: CASSFAGQGSDSYTF; DNA: TGTGCCAGCAGTTTTGCCGGACAGGGTTCAGATAGCTACACCTTC
J: TRBJ1-1; D: -; size: few; V: TRBV10-3; CDR3: CAVQLREDTEAFF; DNA: TGTGCCGTCCAGCTCCGGGAAGACACTGAAGCTTTCTTT
J: TRBJ1-4; D: TRBD1; size: -; V: TRBV29-1; CDR3: CSAKETGGTEKLFF; DNA: TGCAGCGCCAAAGAAACAGGGGGCACTGAAAAACTGTTTTTT
J: TRBJ1-5; D: -; size: -; V: TRBV5-1; CDR3: CASSLEPGSNQPQHF; DNA: TGCGCCAGCAGCTTGGAACCAGGTAGCAATCAGCCCCAGCATTTT
J: TRBJ2-7; D: TRBD2; size: -; V: TRBV23-1; CDR3: CASSPPGLAGHEQYF; DNA: TGCGCCAGCAGTCCTCCGGGACTAGCGGGCCACGAGCAGTACTTC
J: TRBJ1-1; D: TRBD1; size: -; V: TRBV6-1; CDR3: CASSKGAGGSTEAFF; DNA: TGTGCCAGCAGTAAGGGGGCAGGGGGCTCCACTGAAGCTTTCTTT
J: TRBJ1-1; D: TRBD1; size: -; V: TRBV15; CDR3: CATSRDMDREAFF; DNA: TGTGCCACCAGCAGAGATATGGACAGGGAAGCTTTCTTT